This is a list of T cell receptor beta chains from one sample in a study of shared clonotypes between healthy human individuals. The assay was immunoSEQ multiplex PCR, and TCRdb's table has in-frame clones only and misses some. The sample yields about 1.4 million clones, approximately 96% seen once. The sample comprised naive CD4+ T cells sorted from blood. All receptors derive from a man aged 25 to 45 in good health. CDR3s include the opening cysteine and the closing phenylalanine or tryptophan. A D gene is named only where the DNA matches it firmly. Only part of the rows carry a size: once, few, many, or a class if the clone is expanded.

V gene	clone size	D gene	J gene	CDR3 DNA	CDR3 protein
TRBV10-1	.	.	TRBJ1-2	TGCGCCAGCAGTGGTGGCAGCGTCTATGGCTACACCTTC	CASSGGSVYGYTF
TRBV27	.	.	TRBJ1-5	TGTGCCAGCAGTTGGCGGGGTCAGCCCCAGCATTTT	CASSWRGQPQHF
TRBV15	.	.	TRBJ1-5	TGTGCCACCAGCAGAGATTCCGGGGATCAGCCCCAGCATTTT	CATSRDSGDQPQHF
TRBV11-3	.	.	TRBJ1-4	TGTGCCAGCAGCGTAGGCCGGGGTGAAAAACTGTTTTTT	CASSVGRGEKLFF
TRBV7-7	.	.	TRBJ2-3	TGTGCTAGCAGCAGGGGAGTGACAGATACGCAGTATTTT	CASSRGVTDTQYF
TRBV9	.	TRBD2	TRBJ2-7	TGTGCCAGCAGCGTAGGAATCTCGACTAGCGGTAGCTCCTACGAGCAGTACTTC	CASSVGISTSGSSYEQYF
TRBV19	.	TRBD2	TRBJ2-2	TGTGCCAGTAGTAGCCTTCCTAGCGGGATAAACACCGGGGAGCTGTTTTTT	CASSSLPSGINTGELFF
TRBV5-4	once	.	TRBJ2-3	TGTGCCAGCAGCTTCCGACCAGATACGCAGTATTTT	CASSFRPDTQYF
TRBV14	.	.	TRBJ1-4	TGTGCCAGCAGCCAAGTTGGCGCGGGGGAAAAACTGTTTTTT	CASSQVGAGEKLFF
TRBV28	.	.	TRBJ1-2	TGTGCCAGCAGTTTGGGGGGTGGCTACACCTTC	CASSLGGGYTF
TRBV6-6	.	TRBD1	TRBJ2-7	TGTGCCAGCAGTGACCCCGGGACAGGGACGGACGAGCAGTACTTC	CASSDPGTGTDEQYF
TRBV5-6	.	.	TRBJ2-1	TGTGCCAGCAGCTTGGTCGGGAGCAATGAGCAGTTCTTC	CASSLVGSNEQFF